The rows below give T cell receptor beta chains drawn from one sample of a study of vaccination and CD4 T cells after COVID-19. In TCRdb, the PCR reads were re-called with MiXCR into one record per CDR3 protein. The sample lists fewer than 5,500 distinct CDR3 sequences, about 45% occurring once. These TCRs' antigens remain unknown. The sequenced sample was CD4+ T cells from blood, cultured in vitro. The receptors stem from a human donor who had recovered from COVID-19. Each CDR3 is given with its conserved first and last residue. The size entry is marked missing in some rows and otherwise reads once, few, many or a size class.

v_call: TRBV20-1; clone_size: few; cdr3_aa: CSARYGRIAGGPISANTGELFF
v_call: TRBV7-2; clone_size: few; cdr3_aa: CASSPGGLRKTQYF
v_call: TRBV6-1; clone_size: -; cdr3_aa: CASSPGTDLMNTEAFF
v_call: TRBV5-5; clone_size: -; cdr3_aa: CASSLPGQETQYF
v_call: TRBV10-1; clone_size: -; cdr3_aa: CASDPGKAFSYNSPLHF
v_call: TRBV19; clone_size: -; cdr3_aa: CASIEDSGNTIYF
v_call: TRBV9; clone_size: -; cdr3_aa: CASSVRGEETQYF
v_call: TRBV2; clone_size: -; cdr3_aa: CASCDISYEQYF
v_call: TRBV5-1; clone_size: -; cdr3_aa: CASSHETGQGYGYTF
v_call: TRBV20-1; clone_size: few; cdr3_aa: CSASNSGTGFFQPQHF
v_call: TRBV20-1; clone_size: -; cdr3_aa: CSALTVLNTEAFF
v_call: TRBV28; clone_size: hyperexpanded; cdr3_aa: CASSHRSARGPYEQYF
v_call: TRBV4-1; clone_size: -; cdr3_aa: CASSQDPYQPQHF
v_call: TRBV27; clone_size: -; cdr3_aa: CASSLGQGDAGWKLFF
v_call: TRBV2; clone_size: once; cdr3_aa: CASRPWDTLTGELFF
v_call: TRBV19; clone_size: -; cdr3_aa: CASSGGTSASYEQYF
v_call: TRBV7-8; clone_size: -; cdr3_aa: CASSPHRESNYGYTF
v_call: TRBV9; clone_size: -; cdr3_aa: CASTPIAGGLETQYF